This T cell receptor beta chain came from a study of T-cell memory formation after mild COVID-19. Study background: TCR clusters largely stayed donor specific.

Study-wide findings and caveats: SARS-CoV-2 specificity of second-wave clones peaking day 37 was unconfirmed. Contracting clones localized mainly to CM and EM when CD4+ and mainly to EMRA when CD8+.

This CDR3 is 12 amino acids long. The germline V and J ends were trimmed by 5 bases and 2 bases, with 9 bases remaining between them. The germline CDR1 and CDR2 sequences are DFQATT and SNEGSKA (reference sequence). Sample barcodes and UMIs were carried by the TCR alpha and TCR beta cDNA libraries that 5'RACE generated with constant-segment primers. TCRdb used MiXCR to reprocess the 5' RACE reads, holding one entry per CDR3 protein. The top ten hold around 11% of the sample, which has around 150,000 distinct CDR3 sequences, around a third seen once. This clonotype was counted a few times. Its antigen is undetermined.

The source of this sequence is an adult woman who had mild COVID-19 (a few samples of this study predate the infection). Cell type and time point are not known. This rearrangement joins TRBV20-1 to TRBJ1-2, with D hard to call. Sequenced sample: PBMCs or a T cell subset sorted from them (not recorded which). The CDR3 sequence is CSASPGNYGYTF. Written as DNA, the CDR3 is TGCAGTGCTTCTCCAGGAAACTATGGCTACACCTTC.